The 21 T cell receptor beta chains presented below share a single source sample, sequenced in a study of blood T cell repertoires in COVID-19. Assay used: immunoSEQ multiplex PCR; TCRdb lists only in-frame clones, some missing. The repertoire has 200,000 to 250,000 clones, 87% of them found once; the top ten carry about a tenth. Sequencing was carried out using PBMCs or T cells enriched from blood (not recorded which). These receptors were collected from a man aged 30 to 45 who had recovered from COVID-19.

The chain is built from TRBV10-3 and TRBJ2-2; D unresolved. This CDR3 region has 18 residues. From germline, CDR1 is ENHRY and CDR2 SYGVKD. The V and J ends lost 0 bases and 4 bases respectively, with 18 bases between them. The CDR3 spells CAISESVSSRTRTGELFF. The CDR3 coding sequence is TGTGCCATCAGTGAGTCGGTCAGTAGCAGAACCCGCACCGGGGAGCTGTTTTTT.

The chain joins TRBV25-1 to TRBJ1-1; D is uncertain. V was clipped by 11 bases and J by 5 bases, with 12 bases between them. Germline V gene lookup returns CDR1 MGHDK and CDR2 SYGVNS. The CDR3 consists of 11 residues. CDR3 bases: TGTGCCTCCCGAAAGAGTACTGAAGCTTTCTTT. Amino acid sequence: CASRKSTEAFF.

The chain uses TRBV28 and TRBJ2-7, with 7 bases identical to TRBD2. This CDR3 contains 15 residues. CDR1 and CDR2 (germline): MDHEN, SYDVKM. The V gene end was trimmed by 3 bases and the J gene end by 4 bases; junction bases not matched to a gene: 9. The CDR3 loop reads CASSLSGVGGYEQYF. The CDR3 nucleotides are TGTGCCAGCAGTTTGTCGGGAGTCGGGGGGTACGAGCAGTACTTC.

V is TRBV27 and J is TRBJ2-7; possibly TRBD2 for D (5 bases). The CDR3 loop spans 15 amino acids. Trimming stripped 6 bases from V and 3 bases from J, with 18 bases between. The germline V gene encodes CDR1 MNHEY and CDR2 SMNVEV (reference sequence). The CDR3 spells CASSSRGSSVYEQYF. As DNA, the CDR3 is TGTGCCAGCAGCTCTCGTGGGAGTTCGGTCTACGAGCAGTACTTC.

V and J are TRBV27 and TRBJ1-1; D unresolved. CDR1 and CDR2 (germline): MNHEY, SMNVEV (reference sequence). The V end lost 6 bases, the J end lost 1 base, and 9 bases lay between the germline ends. The CDR3 spans 13 residues. In nucleotides, the CDR3 is TGTGCCAGCAGAAATTTCAGGAACACTGAAGCTTTCTTT. Its protein product is CASRNFRNTEAFF.

This chain uses TRBV6-5 with TRBJ1-2; no firm D call. The CDR3 is made up of 11 amino acids. Germline V gene data show CDR1 as MNHEY and CDR2 as SVGAGI. V was trimmed by 6 bases and J by 7 bases, leaving 9 bases between them. In DNA form, the CDR3 reads TGTGCCAGCAGATCTCCGTCTGGCTACACCTTC. It is translated as CASRSPSGYTF.

The chain combines TRBV20-1 with TRBJ1-5; tentatively, D is TRBD1 (5 bases). V was pared by 6 bases and J by 6 bases, with 18 bases between. This CDR3 is 14 amino acids long. Germline V gene sequence: CDR1 DFQATT, CDR2 SNEGSKA (reference sequence). This CDR3 is CSASWTFVGQPQHF. CDR3 nucleotides: TGCAGTGCCAGTTGGACATTCGTCGGTCAGCCCCAGCATTTT.

This clone appeared once. V usage is TRBV6-2 or TRBV6-3 and J usage is TRBJ2-3, with TRBD2 matching over 7 bases. This CDR3 is built from 12 residues. Germline trimming cut 6 bases from V and 4 bases from J; bases unmatched to any gene: 1. Per germline, CDR1 MNHEY and CDR2 SVGEGT. CDR3 loop: CASSLAADTQYF. CDR3 nucleotides: TGTGCCAGCAGCCTAGCGGCAGATACGCAGTATTTT.

The genes are TRBV11-2 and TRBJ2-2, with TRBD2 identical over 10 bases. J gave up 5 bases and V 5 bases, and 8 bases lay outside the gene matches. This CDR3 has 16 residues. CDR1 is SGHAT, CDR2 FQNNGV, per germline. This CDR3 reads CASSPERGGRTGELFF. As DNA, the CDR3 is TGTGCCAGCAGCCCCGAGCGGGGGGGCCGGACCGGGGAGCTGTTTTTT.

V and J are TRBV5-1 and TRBJ1-1, with D perhaps matching TRBD1 (5 bases). V lost 7 bases, J lost 1 base, and 11 bases lay in between. Per germline, CDR1 SGHRS and CDR2 YFSETQ. The CDR3 runs to 13 residues. CDR3 nucleotide sequence: TGCGCCAGCCGGAGGGGCCGGAACACTGAAGCTTTCTTT. Its translation is CASRRGRNTEAFF.

The gene calls are TRBV19 and TRBJ1-2; TRBD1 is a possible D gene (6 bases). Per germline, CDR1 LNHDA and CDR2 SQIVND (reference sequence). V shed 7 bases and J shed 8 bases, with 14 bases lying between them. CDR3 size: 12 residues. CDR3 bases: TGTGCCAGTACCCCGGACAGTGCAGGCTACACCTTC. The encoded protein is CASTPDSAGYTF. The entire variable domain, with the rest obtained from reference TRBV19 and TRBJ1-2, is as follows: DGGITQSPKYLFRKEGQNVTLSCEQNLNHDAMYWYRQDPGQGLRLIYYSQIVNDFQKGDIAEGYSVSREKKESFPLTVTSAQKNPTAFYLCASTPDSAGYTFGSGTRLTVV.

The genes are TRBV27 and TRBJ2-2, with D uncertain. The CDR3 totals 14 residues. Trimming left V 5 bases short and J 4 bases short, with 11 bases between. Looked up from germline, CDR1 is MNHEY and CDR2 is SMNVEV (reference sequence). In DNA form, the CDR3 reads TGTGCCAGCAGTCGGTCAGGAATCACCGGGGAGCTGTTTTTT. This gives the protein CASSRSGITGELFF.

The CDR3 reads CASSVPGSATYEQYF. The CDR3 nucleotides read TGTGCCAGTAGTGTACCGGGATCCGCTACCTACGAGCAGTACTTC. The chain recombines TRBV19 with TRBJ2-7, with D possibly matching TRBD2 (5 bases). CDR3 length: 15 residues. CDR1 LNHDA and CDR2 SQIVND come from the germline V gene (reference sequence). V lost 5 bases to trimming and J lost 2 bases, with 16 bases between them.

V is TRBV2 and J is TRBJ2-7; weak D call: TRBD1 (5 bases). The CDR3 totals 13 residues. Trimming took 5 bases from V and 6 from J, leaving 14 bases between them. From germline, CDR1 is SNHLY and CDR2 FYNNEI. The CDR3, as DNA: TGTGCCAGCAGTTCCAGGGAAATCTCCGAGCAGTACTTC. Amino acids: CASSSREISEQYF.

This sequence joins TRBV30 and TRBJ2-7, with D possibly being TRBD2 (6 bases). Trimming took off 1 base at V and 0 bases at J, with 7 bases between the two ends. Per germline, CDR1 GTSNPN and CDR2 SVGIG (reference sequence). This CDR3 spans 13 amino acids. This CDR3 is CAWSDGSSYEQYF. DNA for the CDR3: TGTGCCTGGAGTGACGGGAGCTCCTACGAGCAGTACTTC.

The chain combines TRBV3-1 (or the pseudogene TRBV3-2) with TRBJ2-7; D unresolved. V lost 1 base and J lost 5, with 6 bases in between. The CDR3 has 12 amino acids. In germline, CDR1 is LGHDT, CDR2 YNNKEL (reference sequence). This chain's CDR3 is CASSQVKHEQYF. For the CDR3, the DNA is TGTGCCAGCAGCCAAGTAAAGCACGAGCAGTACTTC.

The gene calls are TRBV10-3 and TRBJ1-5; no definite D call. The CDR3 extends over 15 amino acids. CDR1 and CDR2 (germline): ENHRY, SYGVKD. The V gene lost 2 bases and the J gene lost 1 base, with 9 bases spanning the gap. CDR3 sequence (DNA): TGTGCCATCAGTGAGCACCACGCGAGCAATCAGCCCCAGCATTTT. Protein sequence: CAISEHHASNQPQHF.

This clone was detected once. The chain links TRBV29-1 to TRBJ2-7; weak D call: TRBD1 (5 bases). V lost 7 bases to trimming and J lost 5 bases, with 21 bases between them. The CDR3 loop spans 14 amino acids. Germline V lookup: CDR1 SQVTM, CDR2 ANQGSEA. The CDR3 loop is CSAKSQGVVNEQYF. CDR3 DNA: TGCAGCGCAAAATCCCAGGGTGTAGTCAACGAGCAGTACTTC.

The gene calls are TRBV4-3 and TRBJ2-7, with TRBD2 identical over 8 bases. This CDR3 is built from 19 residues. CDR1 is LGHNA and CDR2 is YSLEER in the germline V gene. Losses at the gene ends were 0 bases for V and 0 bases for J; bases not matched to a gene: 13. CDR3 in amino acids: CASSQDGLALTGGSYEQYF. CDR3 DNA: TGCGCCAGCAGCCAAGACGGACTAGCTCTCACGGGCGGCTCCTACGAGCAGTACTTC.

This sequence joins TRBV7-6 and TRBJ1-1; 7 bases are a match to TRBD1. Per germline, CDR1 SGHVS and CDR2 FNYEAQ. The CDR3 is 18 residues long. Trimming at V came to 1 base and at J to 0 bases, leaving 11 bases not matched to a gene. The CDR3, as DNA: TGTGCCAGCAGCTTAGTGGCGGGACAGAATCAGATGAACACTGAAGCTTTCTTT. Translation: CASSLVAGQNQMNTEAFF.

The CDR3 nucleotides read TGTGCCAGCAGCTATCCGGGACACACCTACGAGCAGTACTTC. Residues: CASSYPGHTYEQYF. The genes are TRBV5-6 and TRBJ2-7, with a tentative D call TRBD1 (6 bases). Trimming pared 3 bases from V and 2 bases from J, leaving 12 bases between. Germline loops: CDR1 SGHDT, CDR2 YYEEEE. The CDR3 length is 14 residues.